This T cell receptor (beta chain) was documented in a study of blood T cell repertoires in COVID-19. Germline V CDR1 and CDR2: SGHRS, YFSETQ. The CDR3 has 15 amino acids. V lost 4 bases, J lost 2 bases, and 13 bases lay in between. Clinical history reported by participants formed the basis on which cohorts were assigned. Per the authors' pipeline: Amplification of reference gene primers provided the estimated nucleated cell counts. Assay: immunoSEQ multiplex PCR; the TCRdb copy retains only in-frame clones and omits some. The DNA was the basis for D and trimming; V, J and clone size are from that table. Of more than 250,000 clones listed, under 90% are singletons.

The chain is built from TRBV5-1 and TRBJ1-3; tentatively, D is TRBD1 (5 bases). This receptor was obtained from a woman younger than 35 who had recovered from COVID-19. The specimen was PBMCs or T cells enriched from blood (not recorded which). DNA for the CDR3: TGCGCCAGCAGCGGATACCCAGGGACTGGAAACACCATATATTTT. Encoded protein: CASSGYPGTGNTIYF.